This TCR beta chain was sequenced during a study of CD8 T cells in Susac syndrome. Study-level points and caveats: The relatively small number of individuals in the TCR sequencing and HLA analysis was acknowledged by the study.

The CDR3 loop spans 15 amino acids. Germline CDR1 SGDLS, CDR2 YYNGEE. Trimming took 2 bases from V and 2 from J, leaving 11 bases between them. It was with random hexamers that roughly 0.5 to 1 ug RNA was reverse transcribed. The immunoSEQ assay covered 54 Vbeta and 13 Jbeta segments for CDR3. TCRdb used MiXCR to reprocess the immunoSEQ multiplex PCR reads, holding one entry per CDR3 protein. The sample includes around 200,000 distinct CDR3 sequences, 95% of them seen just once. Points on this clonotype: Its specificity is unknown.

This TCR was recovered from a human donor with multiple sclerosis. V and J are TRBV9 and TRBJ2-1; TRBD2 is a possible D gene (6 bases). The specimen was CD4+ T cells from PBMCs. This chain's CDR3 is CASSVRLAPYNEQFF. For the CDR3, the DNA is TGTGCCAGCAGCGTTCGGCTAGCGCCCTACAATGAGCAGTTCTTC.